Listed below are T cell receptor beta chains from one sample, sequenced in a study of cytomegalovirus exposure and HLA in healthy donors. Clones were read by immunoSEQ multiplex PCR, and TCRdb kept only the in-frame ones, dropping some. The sample holds fewer than 250,000 clones; roughly 91% are singletons and the top ten take roughly 2%. The specimen was PBMCs. The source is a young woman in good health and CMV-seropositive. CDR3s include the opening cysteine and the closing phenylalanine or tryptophan. The order of the fields is D gene, V gene, J gene, clone size, CDR3 DNA, CDR3 protein. The D gene is left open where the match is weak. Size is omitted from some rows. Given values are once, few, many or a class for expanded clones.

>.|TRBV7-9|TRBJ2-6|.
TGTGCCAGCAGCTTAAGCCTAGGGAGTGGGGCCAACGTCCTGACTTTC
CASSLSLGSGANVLTF
>TRBD1|TRBV23-1|TRBJ1-2|few
TGCGCCAGCAGTCAATCGGAGCCGGGACAGGTTGACTATGGCTACACCTTC
CASSQSEPGQVDYGYTF
>.|TRBV28|TRBJ2-7|.
TGTGCCAGCAGTTTCTCGGGGGTCCAGTACGAGCAGTACTTC
CASSFSGVQYEQYF
>TRBD1|TRBV28|TRBJ1-5|.
TGTGCCATCCGACAGGGGAACAATCAGCCCCAGCATTTT
CAIRQGNNQPQHF
>.|TRBV11-2|TRBJ2-5|few
TGTGCCAGCAGCTTAGTCTCCAGGGCCCAAGAGACCCAGTACTTC
CASSLVSRAQETQYF
>TRBD1|TRBV6-1|TRBJ2-7|.
TGTGCCAGCAGTGAACAGGGGGCTGGCGAGCAGTACTTC
CASSEQGAGEQYF
>.|TRBV27|TRBJ1-5|.
TGTGCCAGCAGTTTCGGGGGAAGCAATCAGCCCCAGCATTTT
CASSFGGSNQPQHF
>TRBD1|TRBV19|TRBJ2-7|.
TGTGCCAGTAGAGGGACAGTAACGGCCTACGAGCAGTACTTC
CASRGTVTAYEQYF
>.|TRBV7-2|TRBJ2-7|.
TGTGCCAGCAGCCTTACCGGGCGGGCGAACTACGAGCAGTACTTC
CASSLTGRANYEQYF
>.|TRBV5-5|TRBJ2-7|.
TGTGCCAGCACCACGGCCGAGACAGTCACCCGGTACGAGCAGTACTTC
CASTTAETVTRYEQYF
>.|TRBV15|TRBJ2-7|.
TGTGCCACCAGCAGAGTTTTATCTAGGGGCAACGAGCAGTACTTC
CATSRVLSRGNEQYF
>.|TRBV7-6|TRBJ2-5|.
TGTGCCAGCAGCTTATCGGAGACCCAGTACTTC
CASSLSETQYF
>TRBD2|TRBV6-4|TRBJ2-1|.
TGTGCCAGCAGACTAGCGGATCATCCCTACAATGAGCAGTTCTTC
CASRLADHPYNEQFF
>TRBD1|TRBV5-4|TRBJ2-2|few
TGTGCCAGCAGCCCGCGGACAGGGGAGACCGGGGAGCTGTTTTTT
CASSPRTGETGELFF
>TRBD1|TRBV6-5|TRBJ2-5|.
TGTGCCAGCAGTTACACAGGGGGCTGGGGAGAGACCCAGTACTTC
CASSYTGGWGETQYF
>.|TRBV6-6|TRBJ2-7|once
TGTGCCAGCAGCGGGATCCGGGTACTCTCCTACGAGCAGTACTTC
CASSGIRVLSYEQYF
>.|TRBV5-4|TRBJ1-1|.
TGTGCCAGCAGCTTTTGGGGGGGCACTGAAGCTTTCTTT
CASSFWGGTEAFF
>.|TRBV27|TRBJ1-1|.
TGTGCCAGCAGTCTGGCGCCGAGGACTGAAGCTTTCTTT
CASSLAPRTEAFF
>.|TRBV4-1|TRBJ1-1|once
TGCGCCAGCAGGTCGACAGCTTCTGGGGACACTGAAGCTTTCTTT
CASRSTASGDTEAFF
>.|TRBV28|TRBJ1-2|.
TGTGCCAGCAGTTCCCACGAAGGGACTTCATATGGCTACACCTTC
CASSSHEGTSYGYTF
>TRBD1|TRBV6-1|TRBJ2-7|.
TGTGCCAGCAGTGTTTTACAGGGGGTCTACGAGCAGTACTTC
CASSVLQGVYEQYF
>.|TRBV6-5|TRBJ2-1|.
TGTGCCAGCAGTTCTATGTCGGGATCCTCCTACAATGAGCAGTTCTTC
CASSSMSGSSYNEQFF
>.|TRBV19|TRBJ2-2|.
TGTGCCAGTAGTACGCGGGCCGTTAACACCGGGGAGCTGTTTTTT
CASSTRAVNTGELFF
>.|TRBV19|TRBJ1-2|.
TGTGCCAGTAAAAGCGGGGATCCTCCTAACTATGGCTACACCTTC
CASKSGDPPNYGYTF
>.|TRBV7-9|TRBJ1-2|.
TGTGCCAGCAGCTTACAGGGGAGCTATGGCTACACCTTC
CASSLQGSYGYTF
>.|TRBV4-1|TRBJ2-2|.
TGCGCCAGCAGCCAAGAAGTCAACCTAGCAGACACCGGGGAGCTGTTTTTT
CASSQEVNLADTGELFF
>TRBD1|TRBV25-1|TRBJ2-7|.
TGTGCCAGCAGTAATTCGACAGGGGGCGCCCGGGAGCAGTACTTC
CASSNSTGGAREQYF
>.|TRBV4-2|TRBJ1-2|.
TGTGCCAGCAGCCAAACCCTAGGGGAATTGGACAACTATGGCTACACCTTC
CASSQTLGELDNYGYTF
>.|TRBV6-1|TRBJ1-1|.
TGTGCCAGCGTAACCCTGAGGGAGGCTGAAGCTTTCTTT
CASVTLREAEAFF
>.|TRBV4-1|TRBJ1-4|.
TGCGCCAGCAGCCTCAGGCTACAGGGCCCGACTAATGAAAAACTGTTTTTT
CASSLRLQGPTNEKLFF
>.|TRBV18|TRBJ2-3|.
TGTGCCAGCTCACCACAAGAGGGTTCTAGCACAGATACGCAGTATTTT
CASSPQEGSSTDTQYF
>TRBD2|TRBV4-2|TRBJ2-7|.
TGTGCCAGCAGCCATTTGACTAGCGGGAGTCGTTACGAGCAGTACTTC
CASSHLTSGSRYEQYF
>.|TRBV28|TRBJ1-1|.
TGTGCCAGCAGTTTAATGGGTTGGGCAGGTAACACTGAAGCTTTCTTT
CASSLMGWAGNTEAFF
>.|TRBV25-1|TRBJ1-4|.
TGTGCCAGCAGTGAAAACTCGTACTACAGGGTCGATGAAAAACTGTTTTTT
CASSENSYYRVDEKLFF
>.|TRBV6-1|TRBJ2-3|.
TGTGCCAGCAGTGAAGGCCGGGATACGCAGTATTTT
CASSEGRDTQYF
>TRBD1|TRBV7-8|TRBJ2-7|.
TGTGCCAGCAGCTTAGGGACAGGTCGCTACGAGCAGTACTTC
CASSLGTGRYEQYF